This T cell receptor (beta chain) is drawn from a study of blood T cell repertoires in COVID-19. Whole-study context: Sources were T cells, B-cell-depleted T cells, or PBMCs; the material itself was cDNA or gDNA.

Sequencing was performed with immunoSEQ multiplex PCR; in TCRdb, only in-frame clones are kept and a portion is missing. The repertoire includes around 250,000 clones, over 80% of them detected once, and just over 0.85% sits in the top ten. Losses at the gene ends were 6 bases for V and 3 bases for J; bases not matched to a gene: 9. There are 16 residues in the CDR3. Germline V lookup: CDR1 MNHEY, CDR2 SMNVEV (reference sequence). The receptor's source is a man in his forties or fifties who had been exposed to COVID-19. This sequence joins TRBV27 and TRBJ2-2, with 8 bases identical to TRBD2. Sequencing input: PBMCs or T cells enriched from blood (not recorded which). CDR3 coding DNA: TGTGCCAGCAGAAAGAGGCGGGGGGCATACACCGGGGAGCTGTTTTTT. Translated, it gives CASRKRRGAYTGELFF.